This T cell receptor beta chain is from a study of T cells in Graves' hyperthyroidism and ophthalmopathy. The investigators amplified TCR beta CDR3 regions from RNA transcripts. Initially, a first-round RT-PCR of the TCR CDR3 employed the HTBI primer set. TCRdb ran MiXCR on the multiplex PCR reads and lists one entry per CDR3 protein. The table includes a few hundred thousand distinct CDR3 sequences, 40% to 55% detected once. V shed 0 bases and J shed 7 bases, with 18 bases lying between them. The CDR3 sequence is 16 residues long. Germline CDR1 KGHDR, CDR2 SFDVKD. Concerning this clonotype itself: No antigen is known for it.

Whole-study results and caveats: Most thyroid clonotypes that were expanded above 0.001 also turned up in blood.

Sample: peripheral blood or thyroid tissue (not recorded which). This chain links TRBV24-1 with TRBJ2-7; D gene unclear. This TCR was recovered from a woman aged 18-30 years with Graves' hyperthyroidism. The CDR3 DNA sequence: TGTGCCACCAGTGATTTGCGTGGGGTAGCTGTGGATGAGCAGTACTTC. Its protein is CATSDLRGVAVDEQYF.